This T cell receptor beta chain is from a study of blood T cell repertoires in COVID-19. About the research overall: T cells, B-cell-depleted T cells, or PBMCs supplied cDNA or gDNA.

CDR1 and CDR2 (germline): SGHNT, YENEEA. V shed 2 bases, J shed 9 bases, and the junction held 4 bases outside the gene matches. CDR3 size: 13 residues. This clone was picked up one time. Original handling: By means of reference gene primer amplification, nucleated cell counts were estimated. Clones were sequenced by immunoSEQ multiplex PCR, and TCRdb holds only the in-frame ones, with some missing. That table is the source of V, J and clone size, and D and trimming were worked out from the DNA. In the table there are 180,000 or so clones, approximately 88% of which are singletons. Clinical history as reported by participants underpinned cohort assignment. Recovered status in Cohort 3 required two negative PCRs, clearance, or symptom resolution.

Material for sequencing was PBMCs or T cells enriched from blood (not recorded which). The receptor's source is a woman aged 60-75 years who had recovered from COVID-19. V is TRBV11-3 and J is TRBJ2-3, with 8 positions matching TRBD2. As DNA, the CDR3 is TGTGCCAGCAGCTTATCTCAGCGGGAGACGCAGTATTTT. Residues: CASSLSQRETQYF.